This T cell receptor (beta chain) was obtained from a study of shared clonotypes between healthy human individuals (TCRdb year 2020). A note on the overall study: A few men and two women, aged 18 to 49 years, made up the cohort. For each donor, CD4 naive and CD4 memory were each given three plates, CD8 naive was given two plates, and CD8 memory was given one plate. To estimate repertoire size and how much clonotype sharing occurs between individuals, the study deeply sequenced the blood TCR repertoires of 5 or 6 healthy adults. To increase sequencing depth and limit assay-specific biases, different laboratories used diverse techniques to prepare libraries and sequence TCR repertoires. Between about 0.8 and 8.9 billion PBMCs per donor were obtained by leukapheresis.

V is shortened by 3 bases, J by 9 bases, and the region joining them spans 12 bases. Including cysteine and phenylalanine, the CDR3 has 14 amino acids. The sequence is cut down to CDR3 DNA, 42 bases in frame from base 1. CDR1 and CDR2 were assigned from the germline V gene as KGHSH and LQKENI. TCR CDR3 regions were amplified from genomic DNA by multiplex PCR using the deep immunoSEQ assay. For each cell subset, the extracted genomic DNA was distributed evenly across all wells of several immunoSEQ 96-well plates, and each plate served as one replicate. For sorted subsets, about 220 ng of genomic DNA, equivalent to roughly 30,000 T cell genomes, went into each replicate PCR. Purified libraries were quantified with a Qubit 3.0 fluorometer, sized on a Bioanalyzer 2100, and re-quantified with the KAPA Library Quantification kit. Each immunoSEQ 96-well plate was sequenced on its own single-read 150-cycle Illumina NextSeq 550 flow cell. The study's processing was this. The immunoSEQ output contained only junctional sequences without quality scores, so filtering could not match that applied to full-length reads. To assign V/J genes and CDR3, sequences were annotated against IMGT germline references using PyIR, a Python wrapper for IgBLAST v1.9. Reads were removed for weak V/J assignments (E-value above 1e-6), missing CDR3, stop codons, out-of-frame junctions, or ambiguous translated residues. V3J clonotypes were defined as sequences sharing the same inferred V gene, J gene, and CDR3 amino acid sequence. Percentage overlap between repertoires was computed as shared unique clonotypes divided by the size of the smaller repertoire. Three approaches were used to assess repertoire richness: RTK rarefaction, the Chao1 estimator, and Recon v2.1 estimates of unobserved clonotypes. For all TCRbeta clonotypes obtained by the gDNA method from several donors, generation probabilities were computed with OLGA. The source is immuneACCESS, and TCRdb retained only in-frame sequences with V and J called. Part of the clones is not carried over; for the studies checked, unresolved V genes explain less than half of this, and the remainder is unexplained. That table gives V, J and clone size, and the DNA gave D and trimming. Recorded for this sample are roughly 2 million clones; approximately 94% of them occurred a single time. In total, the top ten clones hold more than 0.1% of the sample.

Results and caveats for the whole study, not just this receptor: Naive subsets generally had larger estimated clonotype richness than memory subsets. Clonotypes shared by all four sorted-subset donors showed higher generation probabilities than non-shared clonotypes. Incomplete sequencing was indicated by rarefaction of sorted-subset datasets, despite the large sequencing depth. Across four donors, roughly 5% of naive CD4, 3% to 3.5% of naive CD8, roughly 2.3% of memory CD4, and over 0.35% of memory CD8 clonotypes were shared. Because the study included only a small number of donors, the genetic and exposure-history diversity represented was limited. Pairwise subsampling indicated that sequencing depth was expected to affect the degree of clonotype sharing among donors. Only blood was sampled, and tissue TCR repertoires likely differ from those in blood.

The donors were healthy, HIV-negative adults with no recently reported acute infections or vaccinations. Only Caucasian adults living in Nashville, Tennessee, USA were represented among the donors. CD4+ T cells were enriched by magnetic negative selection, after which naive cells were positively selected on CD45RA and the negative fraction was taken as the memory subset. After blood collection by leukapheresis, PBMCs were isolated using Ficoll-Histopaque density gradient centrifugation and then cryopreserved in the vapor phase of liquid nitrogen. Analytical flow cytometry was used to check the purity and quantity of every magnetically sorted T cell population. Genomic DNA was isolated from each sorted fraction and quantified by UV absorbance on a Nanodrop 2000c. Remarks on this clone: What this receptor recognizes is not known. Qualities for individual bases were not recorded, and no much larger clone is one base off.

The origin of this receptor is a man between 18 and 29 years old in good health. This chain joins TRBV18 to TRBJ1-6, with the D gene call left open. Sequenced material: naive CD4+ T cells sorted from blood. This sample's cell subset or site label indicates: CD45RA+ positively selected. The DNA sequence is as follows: TGTGCCAGCTCACCGGGTTCAGAAAGTTCACCCCTCCACTTT. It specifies CASSPGSESSPLHF.